Listed below are T cell receptor beta chains from one sample, sequenced in a study of blood T cell repertoires in COVID-19. Clones were sequenced by immunoSEQ multiplex PCR, and TCRdb holds only the in-frame ones, with some missing. The sample has roughly 140,000 clones, under 85% seen once. Sequenced input: peripheral blood. The receptors come from a human donor in a cohort sampled during active COVID-19. CDR3s include the opening cysteine and the closing phenylalanine or tryptophan. Fields, in order: clone size, V gene, J gene, D gene, CDR3 protein, CDR3 DNA. D genes are given only for firm matches. Some rows have no size entry. The others give once, few or many, or a class for an expanded clone.

once	TRBV5-4	TRBJ2-7	.	CASSLVGGYNEQYF	TGTGCCAGCAGCTTGGTAGGGGGTTACAACGAGCAGTACTTC
.	TRBV18	TRBJ2-2	.	CASSPLDRTNTGELFF	TGTGCCAGCTCACCGTTGGACAGAACGAACACCGGGGAGCTGTTTTTT
few	TRBV5-1	TRBJ2-3	TRBD2	CASSLDPAGGSTDTQYF	TGCGCCAGCAGCTTGGATCCCGCGGGGGGGAGCACAGATACGCAGTATTTT
.	TRBV6-5	TRBJ1-6	.	CASSFRVQGTSPLHF	TGTGCCAGCAGTTTCAGGGTACAGGGAACTTCACCCCTCCACTTT
.	TRBV4-1	TRBJ1-5	.	CASSRLGRNQPQHF	TGCGCCAGCAGCCGACTAGGGCGCAATCAGCCCCAGCATTTT
.	TRBV5-1	TRBJ1-2	TRBD1	CASSLSGQNYGYTF	TGCGCCAGCAGCTTATCGGGACAGAACTATGGCTACACCTTC
.	TRBV5-5	TRBJ2-3	TRBD2	CASSLPSGGSTDTQYF	TGTGCCAGCAGCTTGCCTAGCGGGGGTAGCACAGATACGCAGTATTTT
.	TRBV12-3/TRBV12-4	TRBJ2-2	.	CASRLSPGELFF	TGTGCCAGCAGACTAAGTCCCGGGGAGCTGTTTTTT
.	TRBV12-3/TRBV12-4	TRBJ1-1	TRBD1	CASSFDRASEAFF	TGTGCCAGCAGCTTTGACAGGGCGAGTGAAGCTTTCTTT
.	TRBV4-3	TRBJ1-1	.	CASSQGAGPTEAFF	TGCGCCAGCAGCCAAGGGGCGGGACCAACTGAAGCTTTCTTT
.	TRBV7-7	TRBJ2-2	TRBD2	CASSVAGGPTGELFF	TGTGCTAGCAGCGTAGCGGGGGGGCCCACCGGGGAGCTGTTTTTT
.	TRBV4-3	TRBJ2-5	TRBD2	CASSQDPAGASVGATQYF	TGCGCCAGCAGCCAAGATCCAGCGGGGGCCTCAGTAGGTGCGACCCAGTACTTC
few	TRBV5-6	TRBJ2-3	TRBD2	CASSLPGLGTSGLTDTQYF	TGTGCCAGCAGCTTACCTGGCCTAGGGACTAGCGGTCTGACAGATACGCAGTATTTT
.	TRBV11-2	TRBJ2-7	.	CASSSYGGVEEQYF	TGTGCCAGCAGCTCGTACGGGGGAGTCGAGGAGCAGTACTTC
.	TRBV7-2	TRBJ2-7	.	CASSFTRAYEQYF	TGTGCCAGCAGCTTTACCAGGGCCTACGAGCAGTACTTC
.	TRBV19	TRBJ2-3	.	CASSPGTRDTQYF	TGTGCCAGTAGTCCAGGGACAAGAGATACGCAGTATTTT
.	TRBV6-5	TRBJ1-3	TRBD1	CASSLIVTGGGNTIYF	TGTGCCAGCAGTTTGATAGTGACAGGGGGAGGAAACACCATATATTTT
.	TRBV9	TRBJ1-3	TRBD1	CASSVAGDRFGSGNTIYF	TGTGCCAGCAGCGTAGCTGGGGACAGGTTTGGTTCTGGAAACACCATATATTTT
once	TRBV4-2	TRBJ1-6	.	CASSRGRGDSPLHF	TGTGCCAGCAGCCGCGGACGGGGTGACTCACCCCTCCACTTT
.	TRBV5-4	TRBJ2-7	.	CASSTDDRYEQYF	TGTGCCAGCAGCACAGATGACAGATACGAGCAGTACTTC
.	TRBV3-1/TRBV3-2	TRBJ1-1	.	CASSQAAGGLTEAFF	TGTGCCAGCAGCCAAGCGGCAGGCGGGCTCACTGAAGCTTTCTTT
.	TRBV12-5	TRBJ1-1	.	CASAQDSPMNTEAFF	TGTGCTAGTGCCCAGGATAGTCCGATGAACACTGAAGCTTTCTTT
.	TRBV7-9	TRBJ2-1	TRBD2	CASSFTGSSGEQFF	TGTGCCAGCAGCTTTACCGGGTCTAGCGGGGAGCAGTTCTTC
.	TRBV6-5	TRBJ1-6	TRBD1	CASRPMEGQNSPLHF	TGTGCCAGCAGACCGATGGAGGGACAGAATTCACCCCTCCACTTT
.	TRBV18	TRBJ2-1	.	CASSPPATGINNEQFF	TGTGCCAGCTCACCCCCGGCCACAGGGATAAACAATGAGCAGTTCTTC